This TCR beta chain was obtained from a study of blood T cell repertoires in COVID-19. The CDR3 contains 15 residues. Deletions cut 5 bases from V and 2 bases from J, with 15 bases between. In germline, CDR1 is LNHDA, CDR2 SQIVND (reference sequence). Generated by immunoSEQ multiplex PCR, the TCRdb table keeps only in-frame clones and is missing some. The table shows around 470,000 clones, with about 88% occurring only once. The sample comprised peripheral blood. This sequence was found in a man younger than 35 with COVID-19, enrolled during active disease. This rearrangement joins TRBV19 to TRBJ1-1; D perhaps matches TRBD1 (5 bases). The CDR3 protein is CASSFGGTVNTEAFF. The CDR3 bases are TGTGCCAGTAGTTTTGGGGGGACGGTAAACACTGAAGCTTTCTTT.